The 32 T cell receptor beta chains in this list originate from one sample, sequenced in a study of T cell responses to AZD1222 COVID-19 vaccine. Sequencing was performed with immunoSEQ multiplex PCR; in TCRdb, only in-frame clones are kept and a portion is missing. The sample contains under 200,000 clones, under 95% of which appear only once. Sequencing used peripheral blood, obtained 28 days after the second AZD1222 dose. All receptors derive from an adult who received the AZD1222 COVID-19 vaccine.

The gene calls are TRBV23-1 and TRBJ1-2; 8 bases map to TRBD1. TRBV23-1 is an open reading frame whose function is uncertain. Trimming at V came to 5 bases and at J to 6 bases, leaving 8 bases not matched to a gene. The CDR3 is made up of 14 amino acids. CDR3 nucleotides: TGCGCCAGCAGTGAAAACCGACAGGGGAATGGCTACACCTTC. It yields the protein CASSENRQGNGYTF.

The chain uses TRBV28 and TRBJ1-3, with D perhaps TRBD1 (6 bases). This CDR3 region has 15 residues. V dropped 6 bases and J dropped 4 bases, with 16 bases sitting between them. Per the germline V gene, CDR1 is MDHEN and CDR2 is SYDVKM. This CDR3 reads CASSPDSLGGNTIYF. The DNA for the CDR3 is TGTGCCAGCAGCCCGGACAGCCTTGGGGGAAACACCATATATTTT.

The chain has TRBV10-3 and TRBJ2-3, with 7 bases matching TRBD2. CDR1 is ENHRY and CDR2 is SYGVKD in the germline V gene. The V gene end was trimmed by 8 bases and the J gene end by 4 bases; junction bases not matched to a gene: 9. This CDR3 is built from 14 residues. DNA of the CDR3: TGTGCCATCGGGGGGGGAGATATCCCAGATACGCAGTATTTT. It specifies CAIGGGDIPDTQYF.

The V call is TRBV5-1, the J call TRBJ2-3; 8 bases align to TRBD2. V gave up 4 bases and J gave up 1 base; unmatched junction bases: 8. Per the germline V gene, CDR1 is SGHRS and CDR2 is YFSETQ. The length of the CDR3 is 16 residues. CDR3 region: CASSLSPGGGTDTQYF. DNA of the CDR3: TGCGCCAGCAGCCTCTCACCGGGGGGGGGCACAGATACGCAGTATTTT.

This chain uses TRBV11-2 with TRBJ2-3; TRBD1 matches at 7 bases. V dropped 5 bases and J dropped 1; count of bases not matched to a gene: 3. This CDR3 is built from 14 residues. Germline V gene data show CDR1 as SGHAT and CDR2 as FQNNGV. The CDR3 region is CASSPGTGTDTQYF. Written as DNA, the CDR3 is TGTGCCAGCAGCCCCGGGACAGGCACAGATACGCAGTATTTT.

The table lists this clone with a count of one. The chain couples TRBV11-2 to TRBJ2-7, with TRBD1 matching 11 bases. Germline-derived CDR1 and CDR2 are SGHAT and FQNNGV. CDR3 length: 18 amino acids. The V segment lost 4 bases and the J segment 2 bases; nucleotides outside the gene matches: 13. CDR3 in DNA: TGTGCCAGCAGCTCCCCCCCGGGACAGGGGGTGTCCCCCTACGAGCAGTACTTC. Its translation: CASSSPPGQGVSPYEQYF.

DNA of the CDR3: TGTGCCAGCAGCGTTTGGGGTTACACTGAAGCTTTCTTT. As protein: CASSVWGYTEAFF. The rearrangement uses TRBV9 and TRBJ1-1; D is undetermined. The CDR3 runs to 13 residues. Germline V gives CDR1 SGDLS, CDR2 YYNGEE. The ends were cut back, 2 bases at V and 3 bases at J, with 8 bases in the middle.

For this clone: The same CDR3 is also encoded by other DNA sequences in this sample. The chain uses TRBV28 and TRBJ1-3; the D is unclear. The germline CDR1 and CDR2 sequences are MDHEN and SYDVKM. This CDR3 contains 11 residues. V was trimmed by 4 bases and J by 4 bases, leaving 2 bases between them. The CDR3 DNA follows: TGTGCCAGCAGTTCCGGAAACACCATATATTTT. Its translation is CASSSGNTIYF.

The V and J genes are TRBV7-8 and TRBJ2-7; tentatively, D is TRBD2 (6 bases). The germline V gene has CDR1 SGHVS and CDR2 FQNEAQ. This CDR3 contains 14 residues. V was clipped by 5 bases and J by 3 bases, with 14 bases between them. The CDR3 loop is CASSNPRGYYEQYF. CDR3 DNA sequence: TGTGCCAGCAGCAACCCGCGGGGCTACTACGAGCAGTACTTC. Supplemented by reference TRBV7-8 and TRBJ2-7, the full variable domain reads GAGVSQSPRYKVAKRGQDVALRCDPISGHVSLFWYQQALGQGPEFLTYFQNEAQLDKSGLPSDRFFAERPEGSVSTLKIQRTQQEDSAVYLCASSNPRGYYEQYFGPGTRLTVT.

V gene TRBV6-5 combines with J gene TRBJ2-1; TRBD1 matches 8 bases. Germline CDR1 reads MNHEY; CDR2 reads SVGAGI. This CDR3 has 13 amino acids. The V and J ends lost 8 bases and 9 bases, in that order; junction bases with no gene match: 9. The CDR3 coding sequence is TGTGCCAGCTCTGACTGGACAGGGATTGAGCAGTTCTTC. This encodes CASSDWTGIEQFF.

J is TRBJ2-6 and V is TRBV7-3; weak D call: TRBD2 (5 bases). The V and J ends lost 2 bases and 0 bases respectively, with 8 bases between them. The CDR3 is 16 residues long. Per germline, CDR1 SGHTA and CDR2 FQGTGA. CDR3 protein: CASSLGLTSGANVLTF. For the CDR3, the DNA is TGTGCCAGCAGCTTAGGACTCACCTCTGGGGCCAACGTCCTGACTTTC.

This chain joins TRBV4-1 and TRBJ1-2; no firm D call. The CDR3 has 16 amino acids. Germline V gene sequence: CDR1 MGHRA, CDR2 YSYEKL. V gave up 1 base and J gave up 2 bases, with 14 bases separating them. DNA of the CDR3: TGCGCCAGCAGCCAAGGATGGGGTGACGGCAACTATGGCTACACCTTC. Amino acid sequence: CASSQGWGDGNYGYTF.

This clone was counted a single time. The gene calls are TRBV5-6 and TRBJ1-1; D ambiguous. There are 13 residues in the CDR3. Germline CDR1 is SGHDT and CDR2 is YYEEEE. V gave up 4 bases and J gave up 1 base, with 8 bases separating them. The CDR3 loop reads CASSVGSNTEAFF. In nucleotides, the CDR3 is TGTGCCAGCAGCGTCGGATCGAACACTGAAGCTTTCTTT.

The V and J genes are TRBV29-1 and TRBJ1-2; D remains unclear. Per the germline V gene, CDR1 is SQVTM and CDR2 is ANQGSEA. With 7 bases removed from V and 5 bases from J, the gap between germline ends came to 14 bases. The CDR3 length is 12 residues. The CDR3 region has the DNA TGCAGCGCCCGAGCAGGAAATTATGGCTACACCTTC. As protein: CSARAGNYGYTF. Looking up the rest from reference TRBV29-1 and TRBJ1-2 gives the full variable domain: SAVISQKPSRDICQRGTSLTIQCQVDSQVTMMFWYRQQPGQSLTLIATANQGSEATYESGFVIDKFPISRPNLTFSTLTVSNMSPEDSSIYLCSARAGNYGYTFGSGTRLTVV.

This rearrangement joins TRBV20-1 to TRBJ1-1; D remains unclear. The V and J ends lost 3 bases and 1 base respectively, with 9 bases between them. CDR1 and CDR2 (germline): DFQATT, SNEGSKA (reference sequence). CDR3 length: 13 amino acids. CDR3 in amino acids: CSASRERNTEAFF. The CDR3, as DNA: TGCAGTGCTAGTCGGGAACGGAACACTGAAGCTTTCTTT.

V is TRBV7-9 and J is TRBJ1-2, with a tentative D call TRBD1 (5 bases). CDR1 SEHNR and CDR2 FQNEAQ come from the germline V gene (reference sequence). CDR3 length: 16 residues. V lost 4 bases, J lost 1 base, and 16 bases lay in between. The CDR3 bases are TGTGCCAGCAGCTCTTCATACCCGGGGGATAACTATGGCTACACCTTC. It encodes CASSSSYPGDNYGYTF.

This clone was recorded a few times. The rearrangement uses TRBV27 and TRBJ1-2; D is possibly TRBD1 (6 bases). V lost 3 bases to trimming and J lost 8 bases, with 13 bases between them. The CDR3 has 13 residues. Germline loops: CDR1 MNHEY, CDR2 SMNVEV (reference sequence). The CDR3: CASSLRGIGGYTF. CDR3 sequence (DNA): TGTGCCAGCAGTTTGAGGGGGATAGGGGGCTACACCTTC.

This clone was recorded once. The chain recombines TRBV7-2 with TRBJ1-2; TRBD1 agrees at 7 bases. The CDR3 consists of 12 residues. In germline, CDR1 is SGHTA, CDR2 FQGNSA. Trimming took 5 bases from V and 11 from J; bases not matched to a gene: 8. CDR3 coding DNA: TGTGCCAGCAGCCGGGACAGTTGGAAGTACACCTTC. Amino acid sequence: CASSRDSWKYTF.

CDR3 loop: CASSTRLGQANSPLHF. The CDR3 DNA reads TGTGCCAGTAGTACCAGATTGGGACAGGCTAATTCACCCCTCCACTTT. J is TRBJ1-6 and V is TRBV19, with 8 bases that match TRBD1. Germline V lookup: CDR1 LNHDA, CDR2 SQIVND (reference sequence). The CDR3 runs 16 residues. With 4 bases clipped from V and 6 bases from J, the junction kept 8 bases outside the gene matches.

The CDR3 bases are TGTGCCAGCAGTCCCCTCCGGGTTCCGAACACTGAAGCTTTCTTT. It specifies CASSPLRVPNTEAFF. The chain recombines TRBV28 with TRBJ1-1, with D hard to call. The CDR3 has 15 residues. CDR1 and CDR2 (germline): MDHEN, SYDVKM. V lost 5 bases and J 1 base, leaving 14 bases between the germline ends.

J is TRBJ1-5 and V is TRBV6-5; TRBD1 agrees at 7 bases. The CDR3 has 14 amino acids. Germline CDR1 and CDR2: MNHEY and SVGAGI. CDR3 residues: CQVGQRYSNQPQHF. The CDR3 DNA sequence: TGTCAGGTGGGACAGAGATATAGCAATCAGCCCCAGCATTTT.

The gene calls are TRBV30 and TRBJ2-1; 8 nucleotides agree with TRBD1. The CDR3 runs to 14 residues. CDR1 and CDR2 from the germline V gene are GTSNPN and SVGIG (reference sequence). J was trimmed by 3 bases and V by 1 base; bases with no gene match: 2. The CDR3 reads CAWSAGTGYNEQFF. Here the CDR3 DNA reads TGTGCCTGGAGTGCCGGGACAGGCTACAATGAGCAGTTCTTC.

This chain uses TRBV6-5 with TRBJ1-2; tentatively, D is TRBD1 (5 bases). The V gene lost 4 bases and the J gene lost 4 bases, with 16 bases spanning the gap. This CDR3 has 15 residues. Germline loops: CDR1 MNHEY, CDR2 SVGAGI. The DNA for the CDR3 is TGTGCCAGCAGTTGGGACCACAAAGCAGGCTATGGCTACACCTTC. Translating gives CASSWDHKAGYGYTF.

The rearrangement links TRBV18 to TRBJ1-1; unclear D gene. This CDR3 is built from 13 residues. V was clipped by 4 bases and J by 0 bases, with 6 bases between them. Germline-derived CDR1 and CDR2 are KGHSH and LQKENI. The CDR3 loop reads CASSLVMNTEAFF. CDR3 DNA: TGTGCCAGCTCACTTGTCATGAACACTGAAGCTTTCTTT.

The rearrangement links TRBV5-1 to TRBJ2-3, with D possibly being TRBD1 (5 bases). Germline V gene lookup returns CDR1 SGHRS and CDR2 YFSETQ. The CDR3 consists of 14 residues. V lost 2 bases and J lost 5, with 12 bases in between. This chain's CDR3 is CASSFRVSEDTQYF. DNA for the CDR3: TGCGCCAGCAGCTTCAGGGTTTCTGAAGATACGCAGTATTTT.

The rearrangement uses TRBV9 and TRBJ2-1; TRBD2 aligns across 7 bases. The ends lost 4 bases at V and 4 bases at J; junction bases unmatched: 8. CDR1 is SGDLS, CDR2 YYNGEE, per germline. The CDR3 is made up of 15 amino acids. The CDR3 region has the DNA TGTGCCAGCAGCTACTCGCGGGGGATTTACAATGAGCAGTTCTTC. Its protein product is CASSYSRGIYNEQFF.

The chain uses TRBV11-1 and TRBJ1-2; the match to TRBD1 covers 11 bases. Per the germline V gene, CDR1 is SGHAT and CDR2 is FQDESV (reference sequence). J gave up 7 bases and V 4 bases, and 5 bases lay outside the gene matches. This CDR3 comprises 14 residues. The CDR3 reads CASSWGQGESGYTF. CDR3 nucleotides: TGTGCCAGCAGCTGGGGACAGGGGGAAAGTGGCTACACCTTC.

The chain joins TRBV27 to TRBJ1-2; 9 bases agree with TRBD1. The V segment lost 5 bases and the J segment 6 bases; nucleotides outside the gene matches: 13. This CDR3 region has 16 residues. Germline values: CDR1 MNHEY, CDR2 SMNVEV (reference sequence). The CDR3 loop is CASSTNPGQGFDGYTF. The CDR3 DNA follows: TGTGCCAGCAGTACTAATCCGGGACAGGGATTCGATGGCTACACCTTC.

The J gene is TRBJ2-1, the V gene TRBV10-2; the D gene is possibly TRBD1 (5 bases). The CDR3 totals 14 residues. Germline V lookup: CDR1 WSHSY, CDR2 SAAADI. Trimming removed 3 bases at V and 5 bases at J, with 11 bases between. CDR3 amino acids: CASSDSGMNNEQFF. The CDR3 DNA follows: TGCGCCAGCAGTGACTCAGGGATGAACAATGAGCAGTTCTTC.

V gene TRBV7-3 combines with J gene TRBJ1-1, with D unresolved. Deletions cut 0 bases from V and 5 bases from J, with 10 bases between. The CDR3 runs 14 residues. Germline CDR1 is SGHTA and CDR2 is FQGTGA. The CDR3 DNA follows: TGTGCCAGCAGCTTAACGGCAGGTGGAACTGAAGCTTTCTTT. This encodes CASSLTAGGTEAFF.

This chain joins TRBV3-1 (or the pseudogene TRBV3-2) and TRBJ1-6; D remains ambiguous. With 1 base removed from V and 10 bases from J, the gap between germline ends came to 11 bases. From germline, CDR1 is LGHDT and CDR2 YNNKEL (reference sequence). This CDR3 comprises 14 residues. For the CDR3, the DNA is TGTGCCAGCAGCCAAGGAGGCGCCGGATCACCCCTCCACTTT. Amino acids: CASSQGGAGSPLHF.

This chain uses TRBV11-2 with TRBJ2-2, with D unresolved. Trimming took 5 bases from V and 3 from J, leaving 13 bases between them. From germline, CDR1 is SGHAT and CDR2 FQNNGV. The CDR3 has 15 amino acids. CDR3 bases: TGTGCCAGCAGCGCACCAGAAAAACACACCGGGGAGCTGTTTTTT. Encoded protein: CASSAPEKHTGELFF.